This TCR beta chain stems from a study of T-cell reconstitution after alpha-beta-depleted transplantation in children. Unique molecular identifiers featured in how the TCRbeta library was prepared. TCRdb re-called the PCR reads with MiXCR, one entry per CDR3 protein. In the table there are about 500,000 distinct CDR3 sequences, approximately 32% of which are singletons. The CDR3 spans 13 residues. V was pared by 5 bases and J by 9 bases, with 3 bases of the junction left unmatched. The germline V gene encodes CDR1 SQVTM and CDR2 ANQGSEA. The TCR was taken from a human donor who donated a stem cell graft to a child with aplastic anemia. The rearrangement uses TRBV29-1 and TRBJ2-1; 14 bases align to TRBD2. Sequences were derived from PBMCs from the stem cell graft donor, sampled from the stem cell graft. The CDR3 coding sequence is TGCAGCGTTCGACTAGCGGGAGGGGGTGAGCAGTTCTTC. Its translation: CSVRLAGGGEQFF.